Each of the 14 T cell receptor beta chains below was sequenced from the same sample in a study of blood T cell repertoires in COVID-19. The repertoire was sequenced with immunoSEQ multiplex PCR; TCRdb's copy has only in-frame clones and lacks some. The sample yields around 260,000 clones, 85% seen once. Specimen: peripheral blood. Receptor source: a human donor in a cohort sampled during active COVID-19.

This clone has just one count. CDR3 protein: CASSLSAGGRETQYF. CDR3 DNA: TGTGCCAGCAGCTTAAGCGCGGGAGGGCGGGAGACCCAGTACTTC. The chain links TRBV7-2 to TRBJ2-5, with 9 bases identical to TRBD2. CDR3 length: 15 residues. Per germline, CDR1 SGHTA and CDR2 FQGNSA. J gave up 5 bases and V 2 bases, and 6 bases lay outside the gene matches.

This clone has only a few counts. This chain joins TRBV20-1 and TRBJ1-2; D gene unclear. Germline V gene lookup returns CDR1 DFQATT and CDR2 SNEGSKA (reference sequence). The V end was cut by 3 bases, the J end by 8 bases, with 16 bases between. This CDR3 has 13 amino acids. The CDR3 reads CSASHGGRRGYTF. CDR3 nucleotide sequence: TGCAGTGCTAGTCACGGAGGGCGTCGGGGCTACACCTTC.

The chain couples TRBV7-2 to TRBJ2-1; 7 bases map to TRBD1. Germline V gene data show CDR1 as SGHTA and CDR2 as FQGNSA. The CDR3 is 14 amino acids. The V gene end was trimmed by 6 bases and the J gene end by 3 bases; junction bases not matched to a gene: 5. The CDR3 sequence is CASRPQGLYNEQFF. The CDR3 DNA sequence: TGTGCCAGCAGGCCACAGGGGCTCTACAATGAGCAGTTCTTC.

The J gene is TRBJ1-5, the V gene TRBV4-3, with 8 positions matching TRBD1. V shed 4 bases and J 5 bases; nucleotides not matched to a gene: 19. In germline, CDR1 is LGHNA, CDR2 YSLEER. This CDR3 region has 19 residues. CDR3 in amino acids: CASSPQLIQGEHNYQPQHF. CDR3 nucleotide sequence: TGCGCCAGCAGCCCTCAACTTATACAGGGGGAACACAATTATCAGCCCCAGCATTTT.

This clone has only one observation. CDR3: CASSYSRGQAEAFF. The CDR3 nucleotides read TGTGCCAGCAGTTACTCGAGAGGGCAAGCTGAAGCTTTCTTT. This chain connects TRBV6-6 to TRBJ1-1; D gene unclear. The V gene lost 0 bases and the J gene lost 6 bases, with 11 bases spanning the gap. CDR1 and CDR2 from the germline V gene are MNHNY and SVGAGI (reference sequence). This CDR3 contains 14 residues.

The CDR3 spells CASSLAGSTPYGYTF. The CDR3 DNA sequence: TGTGCCAGCAGCTTGGCTGGCAGTACCCCCTATGGCTACACCTTC. This sequence joins TRBV5-5 and TRBJ1-2; D gene unclear. Trimming shortened V by 0 bases and J by 4 bases, and 13 bases separated the two germline ends. Germline CDR1 reads SGHKS; CDR2 reads YYEKEE (reference sequence). The CDR3 totals 15 residues.

The table lists this clone with a count of one. The V call is TRBV7-9, the J call TRBJ2-1; 7 bases map to TRBD1. V lost 2 bases, J lost 5 bases, and 12 bases stayed unmatched. CDR1 and CDR2 from the germline V gene are SEHNR and FQNEAQ (reference sequence). There are 17 residues in the CDR3. Written as DNA, the CDR3 is TGTGCCAGCAGCTTATCCGTAATTGGACAGGCGCACAATGAGCAGTTCTTC. Its protein is CASSLSVIGQAHNEQFF.

The chain couples TRBV6-6 to TRBJ2-1; 13 positions agree with TRBD2. Germline V CDR1 and CDR2: MNHNY, SVGAGI (reference sequence). The V segment lost 5 bases and the J segment 9 bases; nucleotides outside the gene matches: 4. CDR3 size: 14 residues. As DNA, the CDR3 is TGTGCCAGCAGTCGGACTAGCGGGAGTCCTGAGCAGTTCTTC. It specifies CASSRTSGSPEQFF.

The chain has TRBV2 and TRBJ2-3, with TRBD1 matching 7 bases. CDR3 length: 13 amino acids. Germline trimming cut 3 bases from V and 5 bases from J; bases unmatched to any gene: 2. CDR1 SNHLY and CDR2 FYNNEI come from the germline V gene. The CDR3 region is CASSETGKDTQYF. CDR3 sequence (DNA): TGTGCCAGCAGTGAGACAGGGAAAGATACGCAGTATTTT.

The chain couples TRBV7-9 to TRBJ2-1; a possible D gene is TRBD1 (5 bases). Germline V gives CDR1 SEHNR, CDR2 FQNEAQ (reference sequence). The CDR3 extends over 16 amino acids. The V and J ends lost 2 bases and 4 bases respectively, with 15 bases between them. This chain's CDR3 is CASSLMAVGPYNEQFF. CDR3 sequence (DNA): TGTGCCAGCAGCTTAATGGCTGTGGGGCCGTACAATGAGCAGTTCTTC.

The genes are TRBV3-1 (or the pseudogene TRBV3-2) and TRBJ2-7; 9 bases fit TRBD1. J gave up 3 bases and V 0 bases, and 6 bases lay outside the gene matches. Germline V gene lookup returns CDR1 LGHDT and CDR2 YNNKEL (reference sequence). The CDR3 consists of 16 residues. The CDR3 nucleotides read TGTGCCAGCAGCCAAGACCTCGGGACAGGGTACTACGAGCAGTACTTC. Translating it yields CASSQDLGTGYYEQYF.

The chain combines TRBV4-2 with TRBJ2-1, with no clear D. This CDR3 has 15 residues. Trimming shortened V by 0 bases and J by 3 bases, and 9 bases separated the two germline ends. CDR1 LGHNA and CDR2 YNFKEQ come from the germline V gene. The CDR3 DNA reads as TGTGCCAGCAGCCAAGATCTGGGCAGCTACAATGAGCAGTTCTTC. It codes for CASSQDLGSYNEQFF.

This clone is a singleton in its sample. The rearrangement links TRBV10-3 to TRBJ2-3; TRBD2 aligns across 13 bases. The germline V gene has CDR1 ENHRY and CDR2 SYGVKD. CDR3 length: 16 residues. V shed 2 bases and J 5 bases; nucleotides not matched to a gene: 4. The CDR3 is CAISEGLAGVGDTQYF. The CDR3 bases are TGTGCCATCAGTGAGGGACTAGCGGGAGTTGGAGATACGCAGTATTTT.

This chain connects TRBV9 to TRBJ2-1, with 7 bases aligning to TRBD1. The germline gives CDR1 SGDLS, CDR2 YYNGEE. This CDR3 has 15 amino acids. V trimming: 3 bases; J trimming: 9 bases; junction bases outside the gene matches: 12. The CDR3 DNA sequence: TGTGCCAGCAGCGCGGACAGGCAAGGATGGGGTGAGCAGTTCTTC. Its translation is CASSADRQGWGEQFF.